Listed below are T cell receptor beta chains from one sample, sequenced in a study of T cell responses to AZD1222 COVID-19 vaccine. The repertoire was sequenced with immunoSEQ multiplex PCR; TCRdb's copy has only in-frame clones and lacks some. The sample consists of 95,000 to 100,000 clones, 90% of them appearing once. The sequencing here drew on peripheral blood, taken on day 0 of AZD1222 vaccination. All receptors come from an adult in good health. Both conserved end residues are part of each CDR3. Each record gives: CDR3 length, J gene, clone size, V gene, CDR3 protein. Size tells how often a clone was seen (once, few, many) or the class of an expanded clone, and some rows leave it out.

length: 13; J: TRBJ2-3; size: NA; V: TRBV19; CDR3: CASSIRTGDTQYF
length: 15; J: TRBJ1-6; size: NA; V: TRBV27; CDR3: CASSFSGQGTSPLHF
length: 16; J: TRBJ1-2; size: NA; V: TRBV7-8; CDR3: CASSPWPDRANYGYTF
length: 12; J: TRBJ2-5; size: few; V: TRBV10-1; CDR3: CASSDLQETQYF
length: 15; J: TRBJ1-2; size: NA; V: TRBV29-1; CDR3: CSVEDRRGEDYGYTF
length: 13; J: TRBJ1-1; size: NA; V: TRBV6-5; CDR3: CASSYSRGRRAFF
length: 16; J: TRBJ1-6; size: NA; V: TRBV5-1; CDR3: CASSPTLTSNNSPLHF
length: 14; J: TRBJ1-2; size: NA; V: TRBV29-1; CDR3: CSVEGSQGWYGYTF
length: 12; J: TRBJ2-1; size: NA; V: TRBV19; CDR3: CASSILAGRQFF
length: 12; J: TRBJ1-2; size: NA; V: TRBV4-2; CDR3: CASSRDTYGYTF
length: 16; J: TRBJ1-6; size: once; V: TRBV19; CDR3: CASSIGPDSYNSPLHF
length: 13; J: TRBJ2-7; size: NA; V: TRBV4-1; CDR3: CASSRISSGEQYF
length: 14; J: TRBJ1-4; size: NA; V: TRBV28; CDR3: CASTTGGRAGKLFF
length: 17; J: TRBJ1-2; size: few; V: TRBV30; CDR3: CAWSVRGGSVKGYGYTF
length: 14; J: TRBJ1-5; size: NA; V: TRBV28; CDR3: CASSFRESNQPQHF
length: 13; J: TRBJ1-2; size: NA; V: TRBV6-5; CDR3: CASKLGPTYGYTF
length: 10; J: TRBJ2-2; size: once; V: TRBV11-2; CDR3: CASSTGVLFF
length: 17; J: TRBJ1-1; size: NA; V: TRBV4-1; CDR3: CASSLFLSGRANTEAFF
length: 15; J: TRBJ1-3; size: NA; V: TRBV21-1; CDR3: CASSKEGGSGNTIYF
length: 12; J: TRBJ2-2; size: NA; V: TRBV5-1; CDR3: CASSLAPGELFF
length: 13; J: TRBJ1-1; size: medium-sized; V: TRBV29-1; CDR3: CSVLRQASMEAFF
length: 15; J: TRBJ1-1; size: NA; V: TRBV28; CDR3: CASSSPSGQYTEAFF
length: 14; J: TRBJ1-1; size: NA; V: TRBV5-4; CDR3: CASSLDAQNTEAFF
length: 17; J: TRBJ2-3; size: NA; V: TRBV6-6; CDR3: CASSRQTSGSSTDTQYF
length: 13; J: TRBJ1-2; size: NA; V: TRBV5-1; CDR3: CASSDAAGYGYTF
length: 16; J: TRBJ2-5; size: NA; V: TRBV5-1; CDR3: CASSPRLAGPEETQYF
length: 13; J: TRBJ1-2; size: NA; V: TRBV9; CDR3: CASSADSYYGYTF
length: 16; J: TRBJ1-5; size: NA; V: TRBV19; CDR3: CASSIGRVVHNQPQHF
length: 14; J: TRBJ1-1; size: NA; V: TRBV7-9; CDR3: CASSFGGQYTEAFF
length: 13; J: TRBJ2-7; size: NA; V: TRBV5-1; CDR3: CASSLLGEVEQYF
length: 13; J: TRBJ2-7; size: NA; V: TRBV5-5; CDR3: CASQGQGRYEQYF
length: 14; J: TRBJ1-5; size: NA; V: TRBV5-6; CDR3: CASSFQDSNQPQHF
length: 14; J: TRBJ2-7; size: NA; V: TRBV4-1; CDR3: CASSPLVEAYEQYF
length: 17; J: TRBJ1-6; size: NA; V: TRBV4-1; CDR3: CASSLKDGTLENSPLHF